The rows below give T cell receptor beta chains drawn from one sample of a study of T cells after yellow fever vaccination. TCRdb fed the 5' RACE reads into MiXCR, producing one record per CDR3 protein. The data show about 63,000 distinct CDR3 sequences, about 7.8% seen once. The material was CD8+ T cells sorted from PBMCs, obtained 15 days after the yellow fever booster vaccination. These receptors were collected from a man aged 25-40 years who received the YFV17D yellow fever vaccine. The CDR3 runs from the conserved cysteine through the conserved F or W. Each record gives: clone size, V gene, J gene, D gene, CDR3 DNA, CDR3 protein. A D gene is named only where the DNA matches it firmly. The size of a clone is reported for some rows only, either as once, few or many, or as a class for expanded clones.

many	TRBV5-1	TRBJ2-1	TRBD2	TGCGCCAGCAGCTTGGATCTGGCGGGAGGGCGTGAGCAGTTCTTC	CASSLDLAGGREQFF
-	TRBV7-9	TRBJ1-2	TRBD1	TGTGCCAGCAGCTCCTCGCCGGGACAGGGAGTCTATGGCTACACCTTC	CASSSSPGQGVYGYTF
many	TRBV14	TRBJ2-1	-	TGTGCCAGCAGCCAAGCATGGACAGTGTCGGATGAGCAGTTCTTC	CASSQAWTVSDEQFF
many	TRBV4-3	TRBJ2-1	-	TGCGCCAGCAGCCAAGATCCCTCAGGGAACCCCTACAATGAGCAGTTCTTC	CASSQDPSGNPYNEQFF
many	TRBV2	TRBJ2-1	-	TGTGCCAGCAGTGAAGTGGGGCTTAGGCAGTTCTTC	CASSEVGLRQFF
many	TRBV3-1	TRBJ2-1	TRBD2	TGTGCCAGCAGCCTGGGACTAGCGATCAATGAGCAGTTCTTC	CASSLGLAINEQFF
many	TRBV4-1	TRBJ2-3	-	TGCGCCAGCAGCCAAGATACTACTAGCTCCGATACGCAGTATTTT	CASSQDTTSSDTQYF
many	TRBV5-4	TRBJ2-1	-	TGTGCCAGCAGGAAGGACTCCCACAATGAGCAGTTCTTC	CASRKDSHNEQFF
many	TRBV6-6	TRBJ1-6	TRBD1	TGTGCCAGCAGTTACGCAGGGGGGAATTCACCCCTCCACTTT	CASSYAGGNSPLHF
-	TRBV7-3	TRBJ2-7	TRBD2	TGTGCCAGCAGCTCTGGGACTAGCGGGAGGACCGCCTACGAGCAGTACTTC	CASSSGTSGRTAYEQYF
many	TRBV20-1	TRBJ2-6	-	TGCAGTGCTGGTGACAGATCTGGGGCCAACGTCCTGACTTTC	CSAGDRSGANVLTF